The entry below gives a single T cell receptor (beta chain) sequence along with its context. Its specificity is not known. During its preparation, the TCRbeta library received unique molecular identifiers. TCRdb processed the PCR reads anew with MiXCR; each CDR3 protein has one entry. The sample carries 250,000 to 400,000 distinct CDR3 sequences, around 25% recorded once. This entry belongs to a study of T-cell reconstitution after alpha-beta-depleted transplantation in children. Study-level results: Newly generated T cells supplied most T-cell counts and diversity one year post-transplant.

The CDR3 length is 16 residues. Looked up from germline, CDR1 is SEHNR and CDR2 is FQNEAQ (reference sequence). Unmatched junction bases numbered 5, after V lost 1 base and J lost 2 bases. The rearrangement uses TRBV7-9 and TRBJ1-5; 7 bases line up with TRBD1. Here the sequenced sample was PBMCs, mostly from graft donor cells, taken 180 days after TCRalphabeta/CD19-depleted stem cell transplant. The source of this sequence is a male patient aged 10 to 17 who had a stem cell transplant for acute lymphoblastic leukemia, so the T cells may come from the graft donor. The CDR3 DNA follows: TGTGCCAGCAGCTTAGACGTCGGACAGGGCAATCAGCCCCAGCATTTT. Translating it yields CASSLDVGQGNQPQHF.